The rows below give T cell receptor beta chains drawn from one sample of a study of technical replicates of blood from a few donors. TCRdb's table, derived via immunoSEQ multiplex PCR, lists solely in-frame clones and lacks some. The sample has fewer than 100,000 clones; roughly 95% are singletons. Specimen: T cells isolated from PBMCs. The receptors come from a human donor in good health. The CDR3 runs from the conserved cysteine through the conserved F or W. Each record gives: J gene, clone size, D gene, V gene, CDR3 protein, CDR3 DNA. A D gene is named only where the DNA matches it firmly. Part of the rows lack a size; the others show once, few, many or a class for expanded clones.

>TRBJ1-1|NA|NA|TRBV2
CASGYRDTEAFF
TGTGCCAGCGGCTACAGGGACACTGAAGCTTTCTTT
>TRBJ2-1|NA|NA|TRBV2
CASGGEQFF
TGTGCTAGCGGAGGTGAGCAGTTCTTC
>TRBJ2-7|NA|NA|TRBV21-1
CASSKNWRGSYEQYF
TGTGCCAGCAGCAAAAATTGGAGAGGCTCGTACGAGCAGTACTTC
>TRBJ1-5|NA|NA|TRBV9
CASSPTGGSNQPQHF
TGTGCCAGCAGCCCAACGGGAGGGAGCAATCAGCCCCAGCATTTT
>TRBJ2-5|NA|TRBD2|TRBV7-3
CASSLSPWGGWTQYF
TGTGCCAGCAGCTTAAGTCCTTGGGGAGGGTGGACCCAGTACTTC
>TRBJ2-1|NA|NA|TRBV9
CASSVEPGANNEQFF
TGTGCCAGCAGCGTAGAGCCGGGAGCCAACAATGAGCAGTTCTTC
>TRBJ1-1|NA|NA|TRBV7-2
CASSLSPHMNTEAFF
TGTGCCAGCAGCTTATCGCCGCACATGAACACTGAAGCTTTCTTT
>TRBJ1-1|NA|NA|TRBV4-1
CASSQDSMNTEAFF
TGCGCCAGCAGCCAAGATTCCATGAACACTGAAGCTTTCTTT
>TRBJ1-2|NA|TRBD1|TRBV6-5
CASSWTGERGYTF
TGTGCCAGCAGCTGGACAGGGGAGCGTGGCTACACCTTC
>TRBJ2-7|NA|TRBD2|TRBV10-3
CAISASGTSRGEQYF
TGTGCCATCAGTGCCTCCGGGACTAGCCGCGGCGAGCAGTACTTC
>TRBJ2-7|NA|NA|TRBV5-1
CASSLGDEQYF
TGCGCCAGCAGCTTAGGAGACGAGCAGTACTTC
>TRBJ2-7|NA|NA|TRBV6-5
CASSYSTGHTVYEQYF
TGTGCCAGCAGTTACTCGACGGGACATACCGTCTACGAGCAGTACTTC
>TRBJ2-3|NA|NA|TRBV6-1
CASSGNLGLDTQYF
TGTGCCAGCAGTGGAAACCTAGGTTTGGATACGCAGTATTTT
>TRBJ2-1|NA|NA|TRBV6-4
CASSIEEVSNEQFF
TGTGCCAGCAGTATCGAGGAAGTAAGTAATGAGCAGTTCTTC
>TRBJ2-2|NA|TRBD2|TRBV9
CASSVPAGETGELFF
TGTGCCAGCAGCGTTCCAGCGGGAGAAACCGGGGAGCTGTTTTTT
>TRBJ1-4|NA|TRBD1|TRBV19
CASSIGTGSTNEKLFF
TGTGCCAGTAGTATAGGGACAGGGTCTACTAATGAAAAACTGTTTTTT
>TRBJ2-7|once|NA|TRBV7-8
CASRDKPSPFSYEQYF
TGTGCCAGTAGGGACAAACCTTCTCCTTTCTCCTACGAGCAGTACTTC
>TRBJ2-1|NA|NA|TRBV5-5
CASSRDSSSYNEQFF
TGTGCCAGCAGCCGGGACTCCAGCTCCTACAATGAGCAGTTCTTC
>TRBJ2-7|NA|TRBD2|TRBV6-5
CASRLAGPYEQYF
TGTGCCAGCCGGCTAGCGGGGCCCTACGAGCAGTACTTC
>TRBJ2-3|NA|NA|TRBV2
CASSDFSGADTQYF
TGTGCCAGCAGTGATTTTTCAGGGGCAGATACGCAGTATTTT
>TRBJ2-1|NA|NA|TRBV4-3
CASSQDRGGLIPYNEQFF
TGCGCCAGCAGCCAAGATCGGGGTGGTTTGATACCCTACAATGAGCAGTTCTTC
>TRBJ2-2|NA|TRBD1|TRBV6-6
CASRQGADTGELFF
TGTGCCAGCAGACAGGGGGCTGACACCGGGGAGCTGTTTTTT
>TRBJ1-1|NA|NA|TRBV19
CASSIGGWDTEAFF
TGTGCCAGTAGTATCGGGGGGTGGGACACTGAAGCTTTCTTT
>TRBJ2-7|NA|NA|TRBV19
CASSPGRTSYEQYF
TGTGCCAGTAGTCCAGGGAGGACCTCCTACGAGCAGTACTTC
>TRBJ1-1|NA|NA|TRBV13
CASSLTGTEAFF
TGTGCCAGCAGCTTAACAGGGACTGAAGCTTTCTTT
>TRBJ1-2|once|NA|TRBV30
CAWISLGGGGYTF
TGTGCCTGGATTTCACTAGGGGGTGGGGGCTACACCTTC
>TRBJ2-7|NA|TRBD2|TRBV6-6
CAGGLAGGEQYF
TGTGCCGGGGGACTAGCGGGAGGCGAGCAGTACTTC
>TRBJ1-2|NA|TRBD1|TRBV27
CASSRGQGYGYTF
TGTGCCAGCAGCAGGGGACAGGGGTATGGCTACACCTTC
>TRBJ2-3|NA|TRBD2|TRBV30
CAWSARRETLAVDTQYF
TGTGCCTGGAGTGCTCGGCGGGAGACGCTCGCCGTAGATACGCAGTATTTT
>TRBJ2-7|NA|TRBD2|TRBV6-1
CASSDVSGSGKQYF
TGTGCCAGCAGTGATGTTAGCGGGAGTGGAAAGCAGTACTTC
>TRBJ1-1|NA|NA|TRBV6-1
CASSEAGVFTGIREAFF
TGTGCCAGCAGTGAAGCGGGGGTTTTTACAGGGATTAGAGAAGCTTTCTTT
>TRBJ2-1|once|TRBD1|TRBV5-8
CASSLDRGLLGEQFF
TGTGCCAGCAGCTTGGACAGGGGGCTTTTGGGTGAGCAGTTCTTC
>TRBJ1-2|NA|NA|TRBV5-6
CASSWGDGGYTF
TGTGCCAGCAGCTGGGGGGATGGCGGCTACACCTTC
>TRBJ2-1|NA|NA|TRBV7-7
CASSIRLLNEQFF
TGTGCTAGCAGCATCCGACTCCTCAATGAGCAGTTCTTC
>TRBJ1-1|NA|NA|TRBV7-2
CASSFWAFSVGTEAFF
TGTGCCAGCAGCTTTTGGGCTTTCTCAGTGGGCACTGAAGCTTTCTTT
>TRBJ2-7|NA|NA|TRBV29-1
CSVLENYEQYF
TGCAGCGTTTTAGAGAACTACGAGCAGTACTTC
>TRBJ1-1|NA|TRBD1|TRBV6-5
CASSYDREVTEAFF
TGTGCCAGCAGTTACGACAGGGAGGTCACTGAAGCTTTCTTT
>TRBJ2-2|NA|TRBD1|TRBV9
CASSAWDSNTGELFF
TGTGCCAGCAGCGCATGGGACAGTAACACCGGGGAGCTGTTTTTT